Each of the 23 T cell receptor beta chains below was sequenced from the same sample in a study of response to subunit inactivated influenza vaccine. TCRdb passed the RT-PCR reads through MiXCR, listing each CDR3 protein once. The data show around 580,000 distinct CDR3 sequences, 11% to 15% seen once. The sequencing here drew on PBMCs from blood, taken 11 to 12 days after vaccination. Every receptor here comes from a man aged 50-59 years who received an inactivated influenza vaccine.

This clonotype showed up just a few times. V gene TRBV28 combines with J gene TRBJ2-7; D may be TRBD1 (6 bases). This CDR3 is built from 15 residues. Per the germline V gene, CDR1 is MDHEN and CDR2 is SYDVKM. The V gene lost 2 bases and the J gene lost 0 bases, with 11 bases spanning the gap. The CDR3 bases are TGTGCCAGCAGTTTACTCAGGGGTGGCTCCTACGAGCAGTACTTC. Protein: CASSLLRGGSYEQYF.

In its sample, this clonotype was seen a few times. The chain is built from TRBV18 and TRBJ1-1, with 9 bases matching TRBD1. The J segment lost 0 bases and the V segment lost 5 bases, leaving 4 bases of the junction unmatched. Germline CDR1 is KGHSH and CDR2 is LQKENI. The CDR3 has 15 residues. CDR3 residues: CASSDNRGLNTEAFF. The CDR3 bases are TGTGCCAGCTCAGATAACAGGGGGCTGAACACTGAAGCTTTCTTT.

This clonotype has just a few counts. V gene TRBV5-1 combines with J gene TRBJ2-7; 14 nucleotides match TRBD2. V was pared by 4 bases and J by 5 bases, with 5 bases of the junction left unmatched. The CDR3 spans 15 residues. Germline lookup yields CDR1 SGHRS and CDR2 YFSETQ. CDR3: CASSLSTSGRDEQYF. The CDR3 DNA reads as TGCGCCAGCAGCCTCTCGACTAGCGGGAGGGACGAGCAGTACTTC. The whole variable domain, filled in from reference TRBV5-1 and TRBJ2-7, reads KAGVTQTPRYLIKTRGQQVTLSCSPISGHRSVSWYQQTPGQGLQFLFEYFSETQRNKGNFPGRFSGRQFSNSRSEMNVSTLELGDSALYLCASSLSTSGRDEQYFGPGTRLTVT.

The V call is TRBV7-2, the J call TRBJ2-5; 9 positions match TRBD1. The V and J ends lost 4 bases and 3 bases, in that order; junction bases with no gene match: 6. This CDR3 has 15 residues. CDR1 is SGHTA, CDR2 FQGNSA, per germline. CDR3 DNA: TGTGCCAGCAGCTACAAGGGACAGGGAAAAGAGACCCAGTACTTC. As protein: CASSYKGQGKETQYF. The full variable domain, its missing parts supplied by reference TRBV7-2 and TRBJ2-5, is GAGVSQSPSNKVTEKGKDVELRCDPISGHTALYWYRQSLGQGLEFLIYFQGNSAPDKSGLPSDRFSAERTGGSVSTLTIQRTQQEDSAVYLCASSYKGQGKETQYFGPGTRLLVL.

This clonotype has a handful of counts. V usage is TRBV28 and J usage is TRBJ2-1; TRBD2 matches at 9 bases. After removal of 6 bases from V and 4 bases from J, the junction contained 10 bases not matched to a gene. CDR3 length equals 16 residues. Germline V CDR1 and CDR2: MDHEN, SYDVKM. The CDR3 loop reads CASSGGPSGIYNEQFF. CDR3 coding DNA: TGTGCCAGCAGCGGGGGCCCTAGCGGGATTTACAATGAGCAGTTCTTC.

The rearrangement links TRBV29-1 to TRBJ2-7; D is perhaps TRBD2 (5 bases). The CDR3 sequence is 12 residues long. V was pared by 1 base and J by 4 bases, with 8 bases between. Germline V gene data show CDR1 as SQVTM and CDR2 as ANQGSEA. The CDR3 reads CSVEGTRYEQYF. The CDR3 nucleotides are TGCAGCGTTGAAGGAACTAGGTACGAGCAGTACTTC.

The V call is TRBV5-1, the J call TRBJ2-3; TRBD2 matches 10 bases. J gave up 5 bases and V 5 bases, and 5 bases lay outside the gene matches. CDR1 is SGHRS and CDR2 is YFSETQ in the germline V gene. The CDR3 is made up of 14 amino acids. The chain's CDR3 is CASRSGGAVDTQYF. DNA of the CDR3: TGCGCCAGCAGAAGCGGGGGGGCCGTAGATACGCAGTATTTT. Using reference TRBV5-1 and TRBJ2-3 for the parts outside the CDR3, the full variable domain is KAGVTQTPRYLIKTRGQQVTLSCSPISGHRSVSWYQQTPGQGLQFLFEYFSETQRNKGNFPGRFSGRQFSNSRSEMNVSTLELGDSALYLCASRSGGAVDTQYFGPGTRLTVL.

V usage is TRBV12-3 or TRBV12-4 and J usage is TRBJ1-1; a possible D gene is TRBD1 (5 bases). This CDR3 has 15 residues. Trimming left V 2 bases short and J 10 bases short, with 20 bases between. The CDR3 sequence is CASSLLEAGRQGAFF. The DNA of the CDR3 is TGTGCCAGCAGTTTATTAGAGGCAGGGAGGCAGGGAGCTTTCTTT.

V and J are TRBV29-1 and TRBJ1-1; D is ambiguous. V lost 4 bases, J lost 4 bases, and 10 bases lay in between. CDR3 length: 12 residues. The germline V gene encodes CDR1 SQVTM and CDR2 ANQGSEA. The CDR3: CSVVGSATEAFF. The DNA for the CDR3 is TGCAGCGTTGTGGGGAGCGCCACTGAAGCTTTCTTT.

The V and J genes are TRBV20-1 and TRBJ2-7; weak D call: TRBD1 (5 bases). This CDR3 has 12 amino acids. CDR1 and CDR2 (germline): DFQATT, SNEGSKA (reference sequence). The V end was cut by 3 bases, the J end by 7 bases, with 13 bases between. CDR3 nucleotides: TGCAGTGCTAGTAGGGGTTTCGAGGAGCAGTACTTC. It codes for CSASRGFEEQYF.

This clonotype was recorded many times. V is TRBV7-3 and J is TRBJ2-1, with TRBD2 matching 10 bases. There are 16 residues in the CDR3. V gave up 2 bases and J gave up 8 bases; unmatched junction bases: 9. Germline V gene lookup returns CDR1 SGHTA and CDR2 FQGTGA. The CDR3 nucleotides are TGTGCCAGCAGCTTATGGGCTAGCGGGAGTGCGGATGAGCAGTTCTTC. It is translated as CASSLWASGSADEQFF.

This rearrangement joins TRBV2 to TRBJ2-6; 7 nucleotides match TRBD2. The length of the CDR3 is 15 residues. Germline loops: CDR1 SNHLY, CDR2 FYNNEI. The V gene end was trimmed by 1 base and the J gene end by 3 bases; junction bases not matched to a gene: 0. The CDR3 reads CASSEGGGGANVLTF. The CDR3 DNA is TGTGCCAGCAGTGAAGGGGGGGGTGGGGCCAACGTCCTGACTTTC.

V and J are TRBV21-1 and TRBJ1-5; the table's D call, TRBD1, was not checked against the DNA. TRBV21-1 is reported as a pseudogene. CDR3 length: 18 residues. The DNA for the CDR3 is TGTGCCAGCAGCACCCCGGTCGAGACAGTTTATAGCAATCAGCCCCAGCATTTT. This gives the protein CASSTPVETVYSNQPQHF.

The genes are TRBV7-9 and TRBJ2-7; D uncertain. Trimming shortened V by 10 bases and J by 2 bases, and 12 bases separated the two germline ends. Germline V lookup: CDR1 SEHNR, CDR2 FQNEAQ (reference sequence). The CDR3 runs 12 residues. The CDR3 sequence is CAIRTATYEQYF. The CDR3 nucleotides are TGTGCCATAAGGACGGCTACCTACGAGCAGTACTTC.

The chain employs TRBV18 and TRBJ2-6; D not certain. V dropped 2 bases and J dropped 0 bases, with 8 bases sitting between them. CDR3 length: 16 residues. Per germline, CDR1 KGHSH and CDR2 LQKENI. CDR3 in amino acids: CASSPRAASGANVLTF. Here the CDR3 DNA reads TGTGCCAGCTCACCAAGGGCTGCCTCTGGGGCCAACGTCCTGACTTTC.

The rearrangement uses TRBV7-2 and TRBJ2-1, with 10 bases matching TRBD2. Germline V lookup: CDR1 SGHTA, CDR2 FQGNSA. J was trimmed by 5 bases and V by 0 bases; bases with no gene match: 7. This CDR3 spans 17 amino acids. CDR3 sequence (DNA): TGTGCCAGCAGCTTAGCAATTGGGCTAGCGGGGGACAATGAGCAGTTCTTC. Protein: CASSLAIGLAGDNEQFF.

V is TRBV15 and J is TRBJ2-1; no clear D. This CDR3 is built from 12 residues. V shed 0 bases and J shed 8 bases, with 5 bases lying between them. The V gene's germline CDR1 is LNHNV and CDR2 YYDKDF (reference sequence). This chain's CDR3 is CATSRDGDEQFF. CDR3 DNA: TGTGCCACCAGCAGAGACGGCGATGAGCAGTTCTTC.

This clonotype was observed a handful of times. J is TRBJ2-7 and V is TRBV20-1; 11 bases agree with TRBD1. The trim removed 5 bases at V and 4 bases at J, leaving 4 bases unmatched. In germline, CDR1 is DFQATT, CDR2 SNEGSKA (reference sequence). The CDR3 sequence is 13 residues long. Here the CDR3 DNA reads TGCAGTGCTTGGACAGGGGGCCAGTACGAGCAGTACTTC. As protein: CSAWTGGQYEQYF.

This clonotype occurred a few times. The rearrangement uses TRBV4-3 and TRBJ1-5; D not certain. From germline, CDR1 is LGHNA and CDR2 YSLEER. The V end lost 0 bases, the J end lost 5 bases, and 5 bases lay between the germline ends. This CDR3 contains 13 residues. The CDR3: CASSQDADQPQHF. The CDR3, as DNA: TGCGCCAGCAGCCAAGACGCGGATCAGCCCCAGCATTTT.

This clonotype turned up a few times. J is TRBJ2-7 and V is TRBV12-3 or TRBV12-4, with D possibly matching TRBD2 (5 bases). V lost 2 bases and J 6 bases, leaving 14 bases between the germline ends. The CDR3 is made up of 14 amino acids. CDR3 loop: CASSLSPRRSEQYF. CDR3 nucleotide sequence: TGTGCCAGCAGTTTATCTCCCAGGAGGTCCGAGCAGTACTTC.

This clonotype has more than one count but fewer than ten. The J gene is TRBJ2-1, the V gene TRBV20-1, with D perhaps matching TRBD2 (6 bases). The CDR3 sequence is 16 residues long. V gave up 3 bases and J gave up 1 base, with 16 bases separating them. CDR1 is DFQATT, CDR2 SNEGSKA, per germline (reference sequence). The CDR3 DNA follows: TGCAGTGCTAGGACTACAGCGGGTCTTTCCTACAATGAGCAGTTCTTC. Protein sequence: CSARTTAGLSYNEQFF.

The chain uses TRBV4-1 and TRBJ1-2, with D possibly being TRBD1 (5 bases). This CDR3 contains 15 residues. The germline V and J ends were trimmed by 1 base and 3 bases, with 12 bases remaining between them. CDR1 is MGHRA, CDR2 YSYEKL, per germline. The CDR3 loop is CASSQVAGNDYGYTF. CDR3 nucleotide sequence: TGCGCCAGCAGCCAAGTGGCAGGGAACGACTATGGCTACACCTTC.

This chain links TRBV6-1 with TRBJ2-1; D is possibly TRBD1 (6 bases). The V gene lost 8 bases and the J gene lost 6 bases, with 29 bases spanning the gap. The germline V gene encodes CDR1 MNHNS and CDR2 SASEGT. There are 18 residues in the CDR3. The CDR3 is CASRPSGTRTSRINEQFF. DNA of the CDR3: TGTGCCAGCCGACCGTCCGGGACACGGACTTCCCGAATCAATGAGCAGTTCTTC.